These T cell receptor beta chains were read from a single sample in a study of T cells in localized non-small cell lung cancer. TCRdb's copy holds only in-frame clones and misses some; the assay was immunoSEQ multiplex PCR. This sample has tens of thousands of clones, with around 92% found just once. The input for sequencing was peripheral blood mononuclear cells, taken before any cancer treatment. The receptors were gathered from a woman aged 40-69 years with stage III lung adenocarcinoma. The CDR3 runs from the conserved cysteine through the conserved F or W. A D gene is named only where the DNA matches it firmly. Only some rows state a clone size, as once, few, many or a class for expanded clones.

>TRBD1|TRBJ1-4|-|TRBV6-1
CASSLLTGTNEKLFF
TGTGCCAGCAGTCTCCTGACAGGGACTAATGAAAAACTGTTTTTT
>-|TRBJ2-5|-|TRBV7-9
CASSLVGRYQETQYF
TGTGCCAGCAGCTTAGTAGGGAGATACCAAGAGACCCAGTACTTC
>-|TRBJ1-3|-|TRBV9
CASSVLGSGNTIYF
TGTGCCAGCAGCGTGCTGGGCTCTGGAAACACCATATATTTT
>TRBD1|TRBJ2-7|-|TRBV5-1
CASSWGQGLDEQYF
TGCGCCAGCAGCTGGGGACAGGGCCTGGACGAGCAGTACTTC
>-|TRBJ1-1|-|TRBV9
CASSSQTGNTEAFF
TGTGCCAGCAGCTCCCAGACAGGGAACACTGAAGCTTTCTTT
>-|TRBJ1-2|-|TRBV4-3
CASSQERTALSNYGYTF
TGCGCCAGCAGCCAAGAACGTACAGCACTCTCTAACTATGGCTACACCTTC
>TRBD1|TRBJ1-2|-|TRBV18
CASSPDRAYGYTF
TGTGCCAGCTCACCGGACAGGGCCTATGGCTACACCTTC
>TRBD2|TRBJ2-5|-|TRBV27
CASSLRTSGRGEETQYF
TGTGCCAGCAGTTTACGGACTAGCGGGAGAGGGGAAGAGACCCAGTACTTC
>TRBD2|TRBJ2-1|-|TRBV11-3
CASSPRTGGEQFF
TGTGCCAGCAGCCCTCGGACCGGGGGGGAGCAGTTCTTC
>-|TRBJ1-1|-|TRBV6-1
CASRGTSRAEAFF
TGTGCCAGCAGAGGGACTTCGCGGGCTGAAGCTTTCTTT
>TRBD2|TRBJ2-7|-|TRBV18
CASSQLAGELEQYF
TGTGCCAGCTCACAACTAGCGGGAGAGCTAGAGCAGTACTTC
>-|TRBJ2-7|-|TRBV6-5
CASSYDPGRNEQYF
TGTGCCAGCAGTTACGACCCAGGGAGGAACGAGCAGTACTTC
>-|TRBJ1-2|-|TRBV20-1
CSAGGSGYTF
TGCAGTGCTGGGGGGTCTGGCTACACCTTC
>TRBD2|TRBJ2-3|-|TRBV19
CASSSRLAVSTDTQYF
TGTGCCAGTAGTTCCCGACTAGCGGTAAGCACAGATACGCAGTATTTT
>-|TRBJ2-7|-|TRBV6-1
CASSEWAQRGYEQYF
TGTGCCAGCAGTGAGTGGGCTCAGAGGGGGTACGAGCAGTACTTC
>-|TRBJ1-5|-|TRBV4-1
CASSQEGYSNQPQHF
TGCGCCAGCAGCCAAGAGGGGTATAGCAATCAGCCCCAGCATTTT
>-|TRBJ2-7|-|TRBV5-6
CASSTNYEQYF
TGTGCCAGCAGCACAAACTACGAGCAGTACTTC
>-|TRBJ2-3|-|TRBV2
CASSEVSIDTQYF
TGTGCCAGCAGTGAAGTGAGCATAGATACGCAGTATTTT
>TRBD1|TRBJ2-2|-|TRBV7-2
CASTWDRANTGELFF
TGTGCCAGCACATGGGACAGGGCAAACACCGGGGAGCTGTTTTTT
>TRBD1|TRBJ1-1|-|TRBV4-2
CASSHGGTGTDEAFF
TGTGCCAGCAGCCACGGGGGGACAGGGACTGATGAAGCTTTCTTT
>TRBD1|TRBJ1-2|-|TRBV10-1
CASSESTGGSYTF
TGCGCCAGCAGTGAGTCGACAGGGGGTAGCTACACCTTC
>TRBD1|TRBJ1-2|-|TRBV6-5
CASRYGQASNYGYTF
TGTGCCAGCAGATACGGACAGGCTTCTAACTATGGCTACACCTTC
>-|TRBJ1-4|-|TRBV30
CAWSLEEKLFF
TGTGCCTGGAGTCTTGAAGAAAAACTGTTTTTT
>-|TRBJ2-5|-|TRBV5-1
CASSTDQETQYF
TGCGCCAGCAGCACCGACCAAGAGACCCAGTACTTC
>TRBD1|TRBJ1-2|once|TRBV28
CASREPPGQGDGYTF
TGTGCCAGCAGAGAACCCCCGGGACAGGGTGATGGCTACACCTTC
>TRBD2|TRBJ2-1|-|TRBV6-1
CASSEAPRLAGGPHNEQFF
TGTGCCAGCAGTGAAGCTCCGAGACTAGCGGGGGGGCCGCACAATGAGCAGTTCTTC